Included here is one T cell receptor beta chain sequence, with context. V was shortened by 0 bases and J by 3 bases, with 9 bases between the two germline ends. The CDR3 consists of 14 residues. The germline CDR1 and CDR2 sequences are SEHNR and FQNEAQ (reference sequence). This specimen belongs to a study of control samples from healthy donors and cancer patients. Sequencing was performed with immunoSEQ multiplex PCR; in TCRdb, only in-frame clones are kept and a portion is missing. The sample holds 120,000 or so clones, roughly 91% seen once. The sequenced sample consisted of PBMCs. The chain is built from TRBV7-9 and TRBJ2-7; tentative D call: TRBD1 (5 bases). The sequence came from a man between 50 and 59 years old with head and neck cancer. CDR3 region: CASSLAGQVYEQYF. The CDR3 nucleotides read TGTGCCAGCAGCTTAGCGGGGCAGGTCTACGAGCAGTACTTC.